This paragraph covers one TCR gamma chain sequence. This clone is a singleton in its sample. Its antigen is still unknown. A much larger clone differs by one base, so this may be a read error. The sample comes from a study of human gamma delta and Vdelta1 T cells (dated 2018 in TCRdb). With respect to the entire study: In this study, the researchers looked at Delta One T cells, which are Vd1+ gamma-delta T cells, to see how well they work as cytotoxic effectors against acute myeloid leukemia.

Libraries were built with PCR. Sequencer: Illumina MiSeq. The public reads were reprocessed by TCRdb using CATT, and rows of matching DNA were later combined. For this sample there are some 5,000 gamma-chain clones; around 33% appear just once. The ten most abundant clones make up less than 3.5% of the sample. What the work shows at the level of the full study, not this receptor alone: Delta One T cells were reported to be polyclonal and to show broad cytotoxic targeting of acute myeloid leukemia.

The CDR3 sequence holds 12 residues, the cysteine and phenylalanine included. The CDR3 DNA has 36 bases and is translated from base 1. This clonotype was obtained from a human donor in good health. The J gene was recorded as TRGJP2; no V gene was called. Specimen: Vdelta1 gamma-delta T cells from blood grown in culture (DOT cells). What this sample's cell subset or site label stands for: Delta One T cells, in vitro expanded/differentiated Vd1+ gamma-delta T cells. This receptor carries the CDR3 CATGEKDWIKTF. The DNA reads TGTGCCACCGGGGAAAAGGATTGGATCAAGACGTTT.